This T cell receptor (beta chain) was captured by sequencing in a study of blood T cell repertoires in COVID-19. Looking at the study overall: Samples of COVID-19 (acute and convalescent) were obtained from the United States, Italy and Spain. T cells, B-cell-depleted T cells, or PBMCs provided the cDNA or gDNA that served as material.

This clone was seen a few times. Source study methods: Scientists estimated how many nucleated cells there were by amplifying reference gene primers. Data came from immunoSEQ multiplex PCR; TCRdb stores just in-frame clones and leaves some out. From that table come the V and J calls and clone size; the DNA was used to work out D and trimming. Among about 160,000 clones listed, almost 85% were seen once. Germline assignment: CDR1 SQVTM and CDR2 ANQGSEA. The CDR3 spans 13 residues. After removal of 6 bases from V and 1 base from J, the junction contained 5 bases not matched to a gene. The sample consisted of peripheral blood. This receptor was taken from a woman aged 80 or older with acute or convalescent COVID-19. This rearrangement joins TRBV29-1 to TRBJ1-1; TRBD1 matches at 7 bases. CDR3: CSVVDRSNTEAFF. Here the CDR3 DNA reads TGCAGCGTAGTGGACAGGTCGAACACTGAAGCTTTCTTT.